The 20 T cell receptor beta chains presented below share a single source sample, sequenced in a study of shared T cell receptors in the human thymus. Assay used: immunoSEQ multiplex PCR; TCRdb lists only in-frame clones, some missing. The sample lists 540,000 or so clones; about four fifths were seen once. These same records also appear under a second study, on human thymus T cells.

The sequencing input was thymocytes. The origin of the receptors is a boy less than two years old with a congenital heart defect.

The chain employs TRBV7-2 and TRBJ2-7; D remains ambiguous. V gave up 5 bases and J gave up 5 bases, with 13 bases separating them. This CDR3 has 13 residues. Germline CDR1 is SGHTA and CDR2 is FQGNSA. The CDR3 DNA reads TGTGCCAGCAGCCTCTCGCTTCGCGACGAGCAGTACTTC. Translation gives CASSLSLRDEQYF.

CDR3 bases: TGTGCCAGCACATGCTCTAGCGGGCCCCACGAGCAGTACTTC. As protein: CASTCSSGPHEQYF. This rearrangement joins TRBV6-8 to TRBJ2-7; the match to TRBD2 covers 8 bases. The CDR3 totals 14 residues. The ends lost 7 bases at V and 5 bases at J; junction bases unmatched: 10. CDR1 and CDR2 from the germline V gene are MNHGY and SAAAGT.

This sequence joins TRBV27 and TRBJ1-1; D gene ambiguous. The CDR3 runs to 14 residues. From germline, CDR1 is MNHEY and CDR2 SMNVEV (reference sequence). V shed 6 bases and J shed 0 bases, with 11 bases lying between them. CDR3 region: CASSRPGMNTEAFF. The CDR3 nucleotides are TGTGCCAGCAGCCGCCCCGGGATGAACACTGAAGCTTTCTTT.

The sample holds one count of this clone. DNA for the CDR3: TGTGCCAGTAGTGTGGGACAGAACTACGAGCAGTACTTC. This translates into CASSVGQNYEQYF. The J gene is TRBJ2-7, the V gene TRBV19; 7 nucleotides line up with TRBD1. The ends lost 5 bases at V and 3 bases at J; junction bases unmatched: 4. Germline V CDR1 and CDR2: LNHDA, SQIVND (reference sequence). The CDR3 spans 13 residues.

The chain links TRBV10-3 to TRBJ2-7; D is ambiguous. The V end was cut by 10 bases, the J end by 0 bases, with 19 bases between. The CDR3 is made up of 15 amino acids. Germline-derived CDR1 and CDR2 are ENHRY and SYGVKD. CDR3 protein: CATKSRNLISYEQYF. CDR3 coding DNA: TGTGCCACTAAGTCCCGTAATCTCATCTCCTACGAGCAGTACTTC.

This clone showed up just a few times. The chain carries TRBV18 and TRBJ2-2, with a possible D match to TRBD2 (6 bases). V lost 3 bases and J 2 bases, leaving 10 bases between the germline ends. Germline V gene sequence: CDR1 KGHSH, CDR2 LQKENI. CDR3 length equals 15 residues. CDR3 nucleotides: TGTGCCAGCTCACCGGGGAGGCCCAACACCGGGGAGCTGTTTTTT. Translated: CASSPGRPNTGELFF.

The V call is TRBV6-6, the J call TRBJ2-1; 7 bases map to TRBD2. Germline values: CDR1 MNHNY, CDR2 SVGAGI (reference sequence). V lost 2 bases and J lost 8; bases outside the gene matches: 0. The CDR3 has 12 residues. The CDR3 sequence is CASSYGGDEQFF. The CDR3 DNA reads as TGTGCCAGCAGTTACGGGGGGGATGAGCAGTTCTTC.

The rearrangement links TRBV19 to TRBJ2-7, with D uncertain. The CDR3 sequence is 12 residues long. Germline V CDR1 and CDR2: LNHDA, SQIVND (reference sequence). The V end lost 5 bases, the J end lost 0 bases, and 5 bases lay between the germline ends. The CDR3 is CASSSLSYEQYF. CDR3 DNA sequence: TGTGCCAGTAGTTCACTCTCCTACGAGCAGTACTTC.

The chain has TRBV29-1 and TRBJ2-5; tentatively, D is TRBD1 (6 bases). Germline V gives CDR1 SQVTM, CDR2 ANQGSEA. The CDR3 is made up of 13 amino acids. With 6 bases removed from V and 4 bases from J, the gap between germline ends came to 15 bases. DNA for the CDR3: TGCAGCGTCCCTGGGGGCCGAGGAGAGACCCAGTACTTC. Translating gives CSVPGGRGETQYF.

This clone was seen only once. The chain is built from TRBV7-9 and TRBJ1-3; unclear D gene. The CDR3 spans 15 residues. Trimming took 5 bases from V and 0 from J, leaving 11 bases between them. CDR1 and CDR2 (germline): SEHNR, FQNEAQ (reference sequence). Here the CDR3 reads CASSPPGNSGNTIYF. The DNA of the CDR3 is TGTGCCAGCAGCCCCCCCGGGAACTCTGGAAACACCATATATTTT.

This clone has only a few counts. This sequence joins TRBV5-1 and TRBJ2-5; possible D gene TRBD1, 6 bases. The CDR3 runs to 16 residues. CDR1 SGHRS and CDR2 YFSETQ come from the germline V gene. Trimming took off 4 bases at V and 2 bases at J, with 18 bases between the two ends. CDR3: CASSAFRQVFQETQYF. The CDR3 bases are TGCGCCAGCAGCGCCTTTAGACAGGTTTTTCAAGAGACCCAGTACTTC.

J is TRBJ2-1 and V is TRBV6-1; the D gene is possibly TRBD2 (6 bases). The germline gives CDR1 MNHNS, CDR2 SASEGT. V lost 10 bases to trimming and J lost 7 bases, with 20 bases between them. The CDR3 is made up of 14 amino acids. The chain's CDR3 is CATKGERAGNEQFF. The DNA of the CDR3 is TGTGCCACCAAAGGGGAGCGGGCTGGGAATGAGCAGTTCTTC.

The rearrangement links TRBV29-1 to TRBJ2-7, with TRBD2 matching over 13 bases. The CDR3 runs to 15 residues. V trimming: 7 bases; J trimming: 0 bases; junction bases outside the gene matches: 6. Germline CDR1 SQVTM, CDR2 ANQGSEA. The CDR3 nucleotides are TGCAGCGCCGGGACTAGCGGGATGGGCTCCTACGAGCAGTACTTC. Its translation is CSAGTSGMGSYEQYF.

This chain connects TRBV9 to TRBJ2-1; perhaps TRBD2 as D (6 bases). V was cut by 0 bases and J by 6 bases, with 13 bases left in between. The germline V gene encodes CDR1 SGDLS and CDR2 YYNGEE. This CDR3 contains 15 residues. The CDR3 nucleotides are TGTGCCAGCAGCGTAGGTCGGGAGAGGGGCAATGAGCAGTTCTTC. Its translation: CASSVGRERGNEQFF.

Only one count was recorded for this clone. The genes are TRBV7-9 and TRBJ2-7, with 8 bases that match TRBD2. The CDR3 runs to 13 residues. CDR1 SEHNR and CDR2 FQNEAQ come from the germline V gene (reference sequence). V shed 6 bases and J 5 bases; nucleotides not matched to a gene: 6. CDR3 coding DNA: TGTGCCAGCAGTAGCGGGAAGACCCACGAGCAGTACTTC. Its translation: CASSSGKTHEQYF.

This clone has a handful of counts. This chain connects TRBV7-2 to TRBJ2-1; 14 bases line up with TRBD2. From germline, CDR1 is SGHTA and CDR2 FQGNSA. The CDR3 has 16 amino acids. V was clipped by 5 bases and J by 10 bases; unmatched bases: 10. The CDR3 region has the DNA TGTGCCAGCAGCAGCTCCGGGACTAGCGGGAGTAACGAGCAGTTCTTC. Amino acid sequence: CASSSSGTSGSNEQFF.

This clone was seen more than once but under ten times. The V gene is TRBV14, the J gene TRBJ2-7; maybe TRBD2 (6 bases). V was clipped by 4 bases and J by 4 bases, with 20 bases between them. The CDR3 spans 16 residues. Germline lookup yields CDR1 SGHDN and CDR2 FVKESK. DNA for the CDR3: TGTGCCAGCAGCCCCCTGCCGTGGCGGGATCGGTACGAGCAGTACTTC. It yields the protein CASSPLPWRDRYEQYF.

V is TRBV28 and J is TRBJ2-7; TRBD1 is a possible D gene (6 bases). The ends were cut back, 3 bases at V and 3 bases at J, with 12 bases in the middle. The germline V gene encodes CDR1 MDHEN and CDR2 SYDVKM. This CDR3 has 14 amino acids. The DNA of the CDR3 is TGTGCCAGCAGTTTGGGGACAAAATGCTACGAGCAGTACTTC. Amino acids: CASSLGTKCYEQYF.

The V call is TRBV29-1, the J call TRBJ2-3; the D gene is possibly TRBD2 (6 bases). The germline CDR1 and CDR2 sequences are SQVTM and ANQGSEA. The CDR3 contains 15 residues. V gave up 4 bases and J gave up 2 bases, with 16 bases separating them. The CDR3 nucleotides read TGCAGCGTTGTTGCGGGAAGGACGAACACAGATACGCAGTATTTT. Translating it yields CSVVAGRTNTDTQYF.

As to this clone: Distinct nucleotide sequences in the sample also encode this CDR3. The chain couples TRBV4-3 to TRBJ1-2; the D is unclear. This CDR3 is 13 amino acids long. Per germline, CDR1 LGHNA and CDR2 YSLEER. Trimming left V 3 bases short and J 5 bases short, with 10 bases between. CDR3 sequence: CASSHEGRYGYTF. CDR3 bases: TGCGCCAGCAGCCATGAGGGCCGTTATGGCTACACCTTC.